What follows are 21 T cell receptor beta chains derived from one specimen sequenced in a study of blood T cell repertoires in COVID-19. Sequencing used immunoSEQ multiplex PCR; TCRdb keeps in-frame clones, though not all of them. The sample carries fewer than 40,000 clones, 70% to 90% recorded once. Material for sequencing was peripheral blood. The origin of the receptors is an elderly woman with active or convalescent COVID-19.

This chain links TRBV6-5 with TRBJ2-3, with TRBD2 identical over 11 bases. This CDR3 spans 15 amino acids. Germline V gives CDR1 MNHEY, CDR2 SVGAGI. Trimming removed 7 bases from V and 5 bases from J; junction bases left unmatched: 8. The CDR3 loop reads CASKNSGGAKDTQYF. The CDR3 coding sequence is TGTGCCAGCAAAAATAGCGGGGGGGCGAAAGATACGCAGTATTTT.

In this sample, this clone turned up once. The chain recombines TRBV6-5 with TRBJ2-7, with 7 nucleotides matching TRBD2. With 0 bases clipped from V and 0 bases from J, the junction kept 5 bases outside the gene matches. This CDR3 comprises 16 residues. The germline CDR1 and CDR2 sequences are MNHEY and SVGAGI. The CDR3 protein is CASSYSGTGGSYEQYF. The CDR3 DNA reads as TGTGCCAGCAGTTACTCTGGGACGGGAGGCTCCTACGAGCAGTACTTC.

This chain links TRBV2 with TRBJ1-1, with D perhaps matching TRBD1 (6 bases). V gave up 4 bases and J gave up 3 bases, with 24 bases separating them. The CDR3 runs to 18 residues. The germline V gene encodes CDR1 SNHLY and CDR2 FYNNEI. CDR3 residues: CASSGTRYTGKEDTEAFF. The CDR3 coding sequence is TGTGCCAGCAGTGGAACCCGCTATACAGGGAAAGAGGACACTGAAGCTTTCTTT.

V and J are TRBV9 and TRBJ1-4; D gene unclear. The CDR3 extends over 14 amino acids. V was clipped by 0 bases and J by 5 bases, with 8 bases between them. Germline V gene data show CDR1 as SGDLS and CDR2 as YYNGEE. The CDR3 region has the DNA TGTGCCAGCAGCGTAGCTATCCAAAATGAAAAACTGTTTTTT. It yields the protein CASSVAIQNEKLFF.

This rearrangement joins TRBV7-2 to TRBJ1-5; the match to TRBD1 covers 11 bases. Trimming at V came to 6 bases and at J to 0 bases, leaving 4 bases not matched to a gene. This CDR3 has 16 residues. Germline assignment: CDR1 SGHTA and CDR2 FQGNSA. DNA for the CDR3: TGTGCCAGCAGGGACAGGGGGCTAGGTAGCAATCAGCCCCAGCATTTT. Translation gives CASRDRGLGSNQPQHF.

The chain carries TRBV10-3 and TRBJ1-2; 8 nucleotides agree with TRBD1. Germline V CDR1 and CDR2: ENHRY, SYGVKD. CDR3 length: 13 amino acids. J lost 7 bases, V lost 3 bases, and 4 bases had no gene match. The DNA of the CDR3 is TGTGCCATCAGTGAAGGCAGGGGGCTTGGCTACACCTTC. It is translated as CAISEGRGLGYTF.

The rearrangement links TRBV24-1 to TRBJ1-3; TRBD1 agrees at 8 bases. The CDR3 is 16 amino acids. Germline-derived CDR1 and CDR2 are KGHDR and SFDVKD. The junction had 4 bases not matched to a gene; V was cut back by 4 bases and J by 0 bases. CDR3 sequence: CATSDPTGGSGNTIYF. The CDR3 coding sequence is TGTGCCACCAGTGACCCAACAGGGGGCTCTGGAAACACCATATATTTT.

This chain connects TRBV24-1 to TRBJ2-5, with TRBD2 matching 8 bases. CDR1 is KGHDR and CDR2 is SFDVKD in the germline V gene. This CDR3 is 16 amino acids long. V was clipped by 5 bases and J by 4 bases; unmatched bases: 11. CDR3: CATSAPGLGGRETQYF. In nucleotides, the CDR3 is TGTGCCACCAGTGCACCGGGACTAGGGGGGCGAGAGACCCAGTACTTC.

The CDR3 reads CASSPSSYEQYF. The CDR3, as DNA: TGTGCCAGCAGTCCGAGCTCCTACGAGCAGTACTTC. The rearrangement joins TRBV28 to TRBJ2-7; D gene uncertain. Trimming stripped 5 bases from V and 0 bases from J, with 5 bases between. This CDR3 contains 12 residues. Germline V lookup: CDR1 MDHEN, CDR2 SYDVKM.

This chain uses TRBV7-2 with TRBJ2-7, with 8 nucleotides matching TRBD1. Trimming at V came to 2 bases and at J to 3 bases, leaving 3 bases not matched to a gene. The CDR3 spans 14 residues. The germline V gene encodes CDR1 SGHTA and CDR2 FQGNSA. The CDR3 spells CASSLPGQGYEQYF. The CDR3 DNA reads as TGTGCCAGCAGCTTACCCGGACAGGGCTACGAGCAGTACTTC.

The J gene is TRBJ2-7, the V gene TRBV12-3 or TRBV12-4; D gene unclear. Trimming stripped 3 bases from V and 6 bases from J, with 9 bases between. This CDR3 is 12 amino acids long. The CDR3 sequence is CASSFVLGEQYF. CDR3 bases: TGTGCCAGCAGTTTTGTTCTCGGCGAGCAGTACTTC.

This clone was observed a handful of times. V gene TRBV10-2 combines with J gene TRBJ2-7; TRBD1 matches 7 bases. J lost 6 bases, V lost 6 bases, and 2 bases had no gene match. This CDR3 comprises 11 residues. Germline V gene data show CDR1 as WSHSY and CDR2 as SAAADI. The CDR3 here is CASRTGFEQYF. CDR3 bases: TGCGCCAGCAGGACAGGGTTCGAGCAGTACTTC.

This clone was seen just once. This chain uses TRBV7-2 with TRBJ1-2, with no clear D. The CDR3 is 14 amino acids. CDR1 is SGHTA, CDR2 FQGNSA, per germline. V dropped 5 bases and J dropped 2 bases, with 12 bases sitting between them. The CDR3 is CASSPPRLNYGYTF. The CDR3 DNA follows: TGTGCCAGCAGCCCCCCTAGGTTGAACTATGGCTACACCTTC.

This sequence joins TRBV6-6 and TRBJ2-7; TRBD2 matches at 7 bases. There are 14 residues in the CDR3. Germline CDR1 and CDR2: MNHNY and SVGAGI (reference sequence). V dropped 6 bases and J dropped 5; count of bases not matched to a gene: 10. The CDR3 DNA reads as TGTGCCAGCAGATCCGGGACTATAAGCGACGAGCAGTACTTC. This translates into CASRSGTISDEQYF.

The chain employs TRBV6-5 and TRBJ2-3; 12 bases are shared with TRBD2. Germline loops: CDR1 MNHEY, CDR2 SVGAGI. V was clipped by 5 bases and J by 3 bases; unmatched bases: 3. CDR3 length: 15 residues. Written as DNA, the CDR3 is TGTGCCAGCAGTCCGCTAGCGGGGGGGACAGATACGCAGTATTTT. Protein product: CASSPLAGGTDTQYF.

The rearrangement uses TRBV11-2 and TRBJ2-7, with D possibly being TRBD2 (6 bases). The V gene lost 4 bases and the J gene lost 1 base, with 11 bases spanning the gap. The CDR3 totals 14 residues. The germline V gene has CDR1 SGHAT and CDR2 FQNNGV. The DNA of the CDR3 is TGTGCCAGCAGCTATCGTCGGGGGTCCTACGAGCAGTACTTC. This sequence encodes CASSYRRGSYEQYF.

As concerns this clone: The junction departs from germline at one end; a sequencing error may be responsible. This chain links TRBV11-2 with TRBJ2-7; weak D call: TRBD1 (6 bases). The CDR3 runs 15 residues. Germline V CDR1 and CDR2: SGHAT, FQNNGV. DNA for the CDR3: TGTGCCAGCAGCTTAATGCAGGGGACCCACCTCGAGAAGTACTTC. Protein sequence: CASSLMQGTHLEKYF.

This sequence joins TRBV19 and TRBJ2-1, with 16 bases lining up with TRBD2. V gave up 6 bases and J gave up 15 bases; unmatched junction bases: 8. There are 14 residues in the CDR3. Germline V gene data show CDR1 as LNHDA and CDR2 as SQIVND (reference sequence). The CDR3: CASSPGLAGGPLFF. DNA of the CDR3: TGTGCCAGTAGCCCGGGACTAGCGGGGGGGCCTCTGTTCTTC.

The chain couples TRBV9 to TRBJ1-1, with D uncertain. Per the germline V gene, CDR1 is SGDLS and CDR2 is YYNGEE. The V gene lost 2 bases and the J gene lost 2 bases, with 7 bases spanning the gap. The CDR3 has 13 amino acids. The chain's CDR3 is CASSVKTNTEAFF. The CDR3 nucleotides read TGTGCCAGCAGCGTGAAGACTAACACTGAAGCTTTCTTT.

V is TRBV9 and J is TRBJ2-3; D may be TRBD2 (5 bases). From germline, CDR1 is SGDLS and CDR2 YYNGEE. Trimming cost V 4 bases and J 0 bases, with 15 bases left between them. The CDR3 totals 16 residues. This CDR3 reads CASSPLGGFSTDTQYF. Written as DNA, the CDR3 is TGTGCCAGCAGCCCGTTAGGAGGATTTAGCACAGATACGCAGTATTTT.

This clone was seen only a few times. One end of the junction does not line up with germline, which may come from a read error. The chain couples TRBV6-5 to TRBJ2-1, with 8 positions matching TRBD1. The V gene's germline CDR1 is MNHEY and CDR2 SVGAGI. CDR3 length: 15 residues. CDR3 residues: CASSHSTGVGNEQFF. CDR3 nucleotides: TGTGCCAGCAGTCACTCGACAGGGGTTGGTAATGAGCAGTTCTTC.